This TCR beta chain was obtained from a study of PD-1 blockade in classical Hodgkin lymphoma. Study results and caveats: Nivolumab initiation under 1 year post-ASCT meant exclusion. Significantly greater TCR diversity emerged by C4D1 in CD4+ cells but not CD8+ cells.

Profiled with immunoSEQ multiplex PCR; TCRdb holds only in-frame clones, not every one. The sample carries about 40,000 clones, around 87% recorded once. Every patient had relapsed following autologous stem cell transplantation, and cohorts differed in brentuximab vedotin exposure. About this clone: Its antigen is undetermined.

The CDR3 consists of 15 residues. CDR1 is SGHTA and CDR2 is FQGNSA in the germline V gene. V was shortened by 5 bases and J by 7 bases, with 18 bases between the two germline ends. The sequence was obtained from a human donor with classical Hodgkin lymphoma. Here the sequenced sample was peripheral blood mononuclear cells (PBMCs), taken at baseline. This chain connects TRBV7-2 to TRBJ1-5, with D possibly being TRBD1 (5 bases). The DNA of the CDR3 is TGTGCCAGCAGCAACCAAGGGGCGATGGGGCAGCCCCAGCATTTT. It codes for CASSNQGAMGQPQHF.